These T cell receptor beta chains were read from a single sample in a study of tumor and adjacent non-tumor tissue in lung cancer. In TCRdb, the multiplex PCR reads were re-called with MiXCR into one record per CDR3 protein. The sample contains about 110,000 distinct CDR3 sequences, under 90% of which appear only once. Input material: lung tumor tissue. The receptors were gathered from a man aged 65 to 79 with non-small cell lung cancer. Each CDR3 is given with its conserved first and last residue. The D gene is left open where the match is weak. Clone size, where shown, is once, few, many, or a class for clones that have expanded.

d_gene: -
abundance: -
j_gene: TRBJ1-1
v_gene: TRBV5-6
CDR3aa: CASSSMGRTMITEASF
CDR3nt: TGTGCCAGCAGCTCAATGGGCCGGACCATGATCACTGAAGCTTCCTTT

d_gene: TRBD2
abundance: -
j_gene: TRBJ2-1
v_gene: TRBV9
CDR3aa: CASGVGGGTSGYNEQFF
CDR3nt: TGTGCCAGCGGCGTAGGAGGGGGAACTAGCGGATACAATGAGCAGTTCTTC

d_gene: -
abundance: -
j_gene: TRBJ2-7
v_gene: TRBV12-3/TRBV12-4
CDR3aa: CASSSGDRTTTRYF
CDR3nt: TGTGCCAGCAGTTCGGGAGACAGGACAACCACGAGATACTTC

d_gene: TRBD2
abundance: -
j_gene: TRBJ2-5
v_gene: TRBV5-5
CDR3aa: CAYSLWGGETQYF
CDR3nt: TGTGCCTACAGCCTCTGGGGGGGAGAGACCCAATACTTC

d_gene: -
abundance: -
j_gene: TRBJ2-7
v_gene: TRBV5-4
CDR3aa: CASSQGQIKTCEQYF
CDR3nt: TGTGCCAGCAGCCAAGGACAGATTAAAACCTGCGAGCAGTATTTC

d_gene: TRBD2
abundance: -
j_gene: TRBJ2-1
v_gene: TRBV11-2
CDR3aa: CARSLGFGRTYNVQFF
CDR3nt: TGTGCCAGGAGCTTAGGGTTCGGGAGGACCTACAATGTGCAGTTCTTC

d_gene: -
abundance: -
j_gene: TRBJ2-1
v_gene: TRBV10-3
CDR3aa: CDIAHPGKDRFF
CDR3nt: TGTGACATCGCCCATCCAGGGAAAGATCGGTTCTTC

d_gene: -
abundance: -
j_gene: TRBJ2-5
v_gene: TRBV5-4
CDR3aa: CANSAAGPQETQYF
CDR3nt: TGTGCCAATAGCGCCGCAGGACCGCAAGAGACCCAGTACTTC

d_gene: -
abundance: -
j_gene: TRBJ2-7
v_gene: TRBV6-2/TRBV6-3
CDR3aa: CASKWDSSFVEQYF
CDR3nt: TGTGCTAGCAAATGGGACTCCAGTTTCGTTGAGCAGTACTTC

d_gene: -
abundance: -
j_gene: TRBJ2-7
v_gene: TRBV6-5
CDR3aa: CAVGRLLAGSYEHYF
CDR3nt: TGTGCCGTCGGAAGGTTACTAGCAGGTTCTTACGAGCACTACTTC

d_gene: TRBD2
abundance: -
j_gene: TRBJ2-1
v_gene: TRBV6-1
CDR3aa: CASSAMNAGGHNEQFF
CDR3nt: TGTGCCAGCAGTGCTATGAATGCGGGAGGGCATAATGAGCAGTTCTTC

d_gene: TRBD1
abundance: -
j_gene: TRBJ1-5
v_gene: TRBV6-5
CDR3aa: CASSSIGGNQTQHF
CDR3nt: TGTGCCAGCAGTTCGATAGGGGGCAATCAGACCCAGCATTTT

d_gene: -
abundance: -
j_gene: TRBJ2-3
v_gene: TRBV11-2
CDR3aa: CASSSQGFSETQYF
CDR3nt: TGTGCCAGTAGCTCGCAGGGGTTCTCAGAAACGCAGTATTTT

d_gene: -
abundance: -
j_gene: TRBJ2-3
v_gene: TRBV7-9
CDR3aa: CANSLSNQPQYF
CDR3nt: TGTGCCAACAGCCTTTCCAATCAGCCCCAGTATTTT

d_gene: -
abundance: -
j_gene: TRBJ1-1
v_gene: TRBV6-2/TRBV6-3
CDR3aa: CASSGQMNTEAFF
CDR3nt: TGTGCCAGCAGTGGACAGATGAACACTGAAGCTTTCTTT

d_gene: -
abundance: -
j_gene: TRBJ2-3
v_gene: TRBV20-1
CDR3aa: CSASRANGGLTDTQYF
CDR3nt: TGCAGTGCTTCCCGGGCTAACGGGGGCCTAACAGATACACAGTATTTT

d_gene: -
abundance: -
j_gene: TRBJ1-3
v_gene: TRBV6-2/TRBV6-3
CDR3aa: CASSRGNIIYF
CDR3nt: TGTGCCAGTAGTCGAGGAAACATCATATATTTT

d_gene: -
abundance: once
j_gene: TRBJ2-5
v_gene: TRBV6-1
CDR3aa: CASNIQELETQYF
CDR3nt: TGTGCCAGTAACATCCAAGAGCTGGAGACCCAGTACTTC

d_gene: TRBD1
abundance: once
j_gene: TRBJ1-5
v_gene: TRBV6-1
CDR3aa: CVSSEKTGGVQSQHF
CDR3nt: TGTGTCAGCAGTGAAAAGACAGGGGGCGTTCAGTCCCAGCATTTT

d_gene: -
abundance: -
j_gene: TRBJ2-2
v_gene: TRBV5-1
CDR3aa: CASSLEDEGDSTVEMSF
CDR3nt: TGCGCCAGCAGCTTGGAGGATGAAGGGGACTCAACCGTGGAGATGTCTTTT

d_gene: -
abundance: -
j_gene: TRBJ1-6
v_gene: TRBV19
CDR3aa: CASLGQQDSPLHF
CDR3nt: TGTGCCAGCCTTGGACAGCAAGATTCACCCCTCCACTTT

d_gene: TRBD1
abundance: -
j_gene: TRBJ1-1
v_gene: TRBV12-3/TRBV12-4
CDR3aa: CTSSGQGGLNIEAFF
CDR3nt: TGTACCAGCAGTGGACAGGGGGGCTTGAACATTGAAGCTTTCTTT

d_gene: -
abundance: -
j_gene: TRBJ2-1
v_gene: TRBV10-3
CDR3aa: CAVAPAGSGANVQFF
CDR3nt: TGTGCCGTCGCTCCTGCGGGGAGTGGGGCTAATGTGCAGTTCTTC

d_gene: -
abundance: -
j_gene: TRBJ2-7
v_gene: TRBV5-5
CDR3aa: CASSLATSYGQYF
CDR3nt: TGTGCGAGCAGCTTGGCCACCTCCTACGGGCAGTACTTC

d_gene: -
abundance: -
j_gene: TRBJ2-1
v_gene: TRBV6-1
CDR3aa: CASSEDVELFGYKEQFF
CDR3nt: TGTGCCAGCAGTGAAGACGTGGAACTATTTGGCTACAAAGAGCAGTTCTTC

d_gene: TRBD1
abundance: -
j_gene: TRBJ2-2
v_gene: TRBV29-1
CDR3aa: CSVGTGDRGSGELIF
CDR3nt: TGCAGCGTGGGAACAGGGGACAGGGGGTCCGGGGAGCTGATTTTT

d_gene: TRBD2
abundance: -
j_gene: TRBJ2-3
v_gene: TRBV20-1
CDR3aa: CSARDVGGVADTQYF
CDR3nt: TGCAGTGCTAGAGATGTTGGGGGGGTAGCAGATACGCAGTATTTT

d_gene: TRBD2
abundance: -
j_gene: TRBJ2-1
v_gene: TRBV28
CDR3aa: CASRLSGRKEDKQFF
CDR3nt: TGTGCCAGCCGACTCAGCGGGAGGAAGGAAGATAAGCAGTTCTTC

d_gene: -
abundance: -
j_gene: TRBJ1-3
v_gene: TRBV6-6
CDR3aa: CASSLVGTTNSGNTIYF
CDR3nt: TGTGCTAGCAGTTTGGTTGGGACGACCAACTCTGGAAACACCATATATTTT

d_gene: TRBD2
abundance: once
j_gene: TRBJ2-5
v_gene: TRBV4-1
CDR3aa: CASSQEDSGGARETQYF
CDR3nt: TGTGCCAGCAGTCAAGAGGATAGCGGGGGGGCCAGGGAGACCCAGTACTTC

d_gene: TRBD2
abundance: -
j_gene: TRBJ2-2
v_gene: TRBV6-2/TRBV6-3
CDR3aa: CVSSYFASGRAETGELFF
CDR3nt: TGTGTCAGCAGTTATTTTGCTAGCGGGAGGGCCGAAACTGGGGAGCTGTTTTTT

d_gene: TRBD1
abundance: -
j_gene: TRBJ1-4
v_gene: TRBV28
CDR3aa: CASSLWTGTNEKLFF
CDR3nt: TGTGCCAGCAGTTTGTGGACAGGTACTAATGAAAAACTGTTTTTT

d_gene: TRBD2
abundance: -
j_gene: TRBJ2-2
v_gene: TRBV10-2
CDR3aa: CASSLAGPRGELFF
CDR3nt: TGCGCCAGCAGTCTAGCGGGACCGAGGGGGGAGCTGTTTTTT

d_gene: -
abundance: -
j_gene: TRBJ1-4
v_gene: TRBV6-6
CDR3aa: CASSYQGGPEKLFF
CDR3nt: TGTGCCAGCAGTTATCAGGGAGGGCCTGAAAAACTCTTTTTT

d_gene: TRBD1
abundance: -
j_gene: TRBJ2-2
v_gene: TRBV5-1
CDR3aa: CASSTAGTGTGELFF
CDR3nt: TGCGCTAGCAGCACCGCCGGGACAGGGACCGGGGAGCTGTTTTTT

d_gene: TRBD1
abundance: -
j_gene: TRBJ2-6
v_gene: TRBV11-2
CDR3aa: CTSSPGTGGSRGANVLTF
CDR3nt: TGTACCAGCAGCCCCGGGACAGGGGGTTCTCGTGGAGCCAACGTCCTGACTTTC

d_gene: TRBD1
abundance: -
j_gene: TRBJ1-2
v_gene: TRBV29-1
CDR3aa: CIVGTGEFYGYTF
CDR3nt: TGTATCGTTGGGACAGGTGAATTCTATGGCTACACCTTC

d_gene: -
abundance: -
j_gene: TRBJ2-3
v_gene: TRBV10-2
CDR3aa: CASSDSDNQPQYF
CDR3nt: TGCGCTAGCAGTGACAGCGACAATCAGCCCCAGTATTTT

d_gene: TRBD2
abundance: -
j_gene: TRBJ2-5
v_gene: TRBV5-4
CDR3aa: CASSLGSGGVWESQYF
CDR3nt: TGTGCCAGCAGCTTAGGTAGCGGGGGTGTGTGGGAGAGCCAGTACTTC

d_gene: TRBD2
abundance: -
j_gene: TRBJ2-1
v_gene: TRBV6-5
CDR3aa: CDSSSLSGVAGGRRFGQFF
CDR3nt: TGTGACAGCAGTTCACTGAGCGGGGTAGCGGGAGGCCGAAGATTTGGGCAGTTCTTC

d_gene: -
abundance: -
j_gene: TRBJ1-2
v_gene: TRBV29-1
CDR3aa: CSVEESAGSNYGYTF
CDR3nt: TGCAGCGTTGAAGAATCGGCAGGGTCTAACTATGGCTACACCTTC

d_gene: TRBD2
abundance: once
j_gene: TRBJ2-1
v_gene: TRBV6-2/TRBV6-3
CDR3aa: CTSSYRTRGYNEQFF
CDR3nt: TGTACCAGCAGTTACCGGACTAGAGGATACAATGAGCAGTTCTTC

d_gene: TRBD2
abundance: -
j_gene: TRBJ2-1
v_gene: TRBV6-2/TRBV6-3
CDR3aa: CGSTPGLCNTNEQIF
CDR3nt: TGTGGCAGCACTCCGGGACTATGCAATACCAATGAGCAGATCTTC

d_gene: -
abundance: -
j_gene: TRBJ2-5
v_gene: TRBV29-1
CDR3aa: CSTESGAETQYF
CDR3nt: TGCAGCACTGAGTCCGGGGCGGAGACCCAATATTTC

d_gene: TRBD1
abundance: -
j_gene: TRBJ1-1
v_gene: TRBV29-1
CDR3aa: CSVEQGAVGTETFF
CDR3nt: TGCAGCGTTGAACAGGGGGCTGTTGGCACTGAAACTTTCTTT

d_gene: -
abundance: -
j_gene: TRBJ2-3
v_gene: TRBV11-2
CDR3aa: CASSLEIGADTQYF
CDR3nt: TGTGCAAGCAGCTTAGAAATCGGGGCAGATACGCAGTATTTT

d_gene: -
abundance: -
j_gene: TRBJ2-7
v_gene: TRBV11-2
CDR3aa: CASSPSRGTYEQYF
CDR3nt: TGTGCCAGCAGCCCTAGCAGGGGGACTTACGAGCAGTACTTC

d_gene: TRBD1
abundance: -
j_gene: TRBJ1-1
v_gene: TRBV10-2
CDR3aa: CASSPGDRGTGTEASF
CDR3nt: TGCGCCAGCAGTCCAGGGGACAGGGGAACGGGCACTGAAGCTTCCTTT

d_gene: -
abundance: -
j_gene: TRBJ1-2
v_gene: TRBV24-1
CDR3aa: CATSDPLGQGENYGYTF
CDR3nt: TGTGCCACCAGTGATCCACTCGGGCAGGGAGAGAACTATGGCTACACCTTC

d_gene: -
abundance: -
j_gene: TRBJ2-3
v_gene: TRBV6-6
CDR3aa: CATLVTSSTDTQYF
CDR3nt: TGTGCCACCTTGGTCACCTCCAGCACAGATACGCAGTATTTT

d_gene: -
abundance: -
j_gene: TRBJ2-3
v_gene: TRBV29-1
CDR3aa: CSVEPGELSTDTQYF
CDR3nt: TGCAGCGTTGAACCGGGAGAGCTAAGCACAGATACTCAGTATTTT

d_gene: -
abundance: -
j_gene: TRBJ1-1
v_gene: TRBV6-1
CDR3aa: CASSENSLANSEAFF
CDR3nt: TGTGCCAGTAGTGAAAACAGCCTGGCGAACAGTGAAGCTTTCTTT

d_gene: -
abundance: once
j_gene: TRBJ2-6
v_gene: TRBV6-5
CDR3aa: CASSSGTRGSGANVLTF
CDR3nt: TGTGCCAGCAGTTCTGGGACAAGGGGCTCTGGGGCCAACGTCCTGACTTTC

d_gene: -
abundance: -
j_gene: TRBJ2-7
v_gene: TRBV6-1
CDR3aa: CTSSVGRAYEQYF
CDR3nt: TGTACCAGCAGTGTCGGCAGGGCCTACGAGCAGTACTTC

d_gene: -
abundance: -
j_gene: TRBJ2-7
v_gene: TRBV30
CDR3aa: CAWMITGAVSYEEYF
CDR3nt: TGTGCCTGGATGATTACGGGGGCAGTTTCCTACGAGGAGTACTTC

d_gene: -
abundance: -
j_gene: TRBJ2-2
v_gene: TRBV10-3
CDR3aa: CAISEGGVRNTGELFF
CDR3nt: TGTGCCATCAGTGAGGGTGGCGTAAGGAACACCGGGGAGCTATTTTTT

d_gene: -
abundance: once
j_gene: TRBJ2-5
v_gene: TRBV7-9
CDR3aa: CASSPSRIEQETQYF
CDR3nt: TGTGCCAGCAGCCCAAGCAGGATAGAACAAGAGACCCAGTACTTC

d_gene: -
abundance: -
j_gene: TRBJ2-7
v_gene: TRBV4-1
CDR3aa: CASSQVEGPPYEQYF
CDR3nt: TGCGCCAGCAGCCAAGTAGAGGGGCCCCCCTACGAGCAGTACTTC

d_gene: TRBD2
abundance: -
j_gene: TRBJ2-1
v_gene: TRBV6-2/TRBV6-3
CDR3aa: CASSPGGGLYNEQLF
CDR3nt: TGTGCCAGTAGCCCTGGGGGGGGTCTCTACAATGAGCAGTTATTC

d_gene: -
abundance: once
j_gene: TRBJ2-3
v_gene: TRBV5-1
CDR3aa: CASSLGLEAYSDMHYF
CDR3nt: TGCGCCAGCAGCCTAGGACTCGAGGCTTATTCAGATATGCATTATTTT